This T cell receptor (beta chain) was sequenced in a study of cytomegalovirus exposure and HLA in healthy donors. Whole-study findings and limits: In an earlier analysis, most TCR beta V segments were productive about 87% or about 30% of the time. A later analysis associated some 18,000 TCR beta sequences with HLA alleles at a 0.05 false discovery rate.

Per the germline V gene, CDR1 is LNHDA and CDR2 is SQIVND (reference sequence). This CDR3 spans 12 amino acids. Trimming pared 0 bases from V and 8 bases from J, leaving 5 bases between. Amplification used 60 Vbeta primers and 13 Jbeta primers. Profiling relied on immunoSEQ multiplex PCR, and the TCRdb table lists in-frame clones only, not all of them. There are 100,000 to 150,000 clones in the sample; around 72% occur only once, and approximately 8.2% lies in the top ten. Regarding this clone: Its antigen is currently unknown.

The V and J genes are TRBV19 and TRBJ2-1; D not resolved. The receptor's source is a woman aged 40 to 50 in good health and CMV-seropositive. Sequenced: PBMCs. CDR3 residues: CASSIDYHEQFF. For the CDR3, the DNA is TGTGCCAGTAGTATAGATTATCATGAGCAGTTCTTC.